These 15 T cell receptor beta chains came from one sample sequenced in a study of T-cell reconstitution after alpha-beta-depleted transplantation in children. Unique molecular identifiers were built into the TCRbeta library. A single record per CDR3 protein comes from TCRdb applying MiXCR to the PCR reads. This table holds some 590,000 distinct CDR3 sequences, more than 9% found once. Sample: PBMCs from the stem cell graft donor, taken from the stem cell graft. These TCRs come from a human donor who donated a stem cell graft to a child with acute myeloid leukemia.

This clonotype was detected many times. The chain recombines TRBV20-1 with TRBJ2-1, with TRBD1 as a possible D gene (6 bases). Germline V CDR1 and CDR2: DFQATT, SNEGSKA (reference sequence). CDR3 length: 10 amino acids. V was pared by 8 bases and J by 7 bases, with 9 bases between. CDR3 sequence (DNA): TGCAGTCAGGGGAGAAATGAGCAGTTCTTC. As protein: CSQGRNEQFF.

The chain carries TRBV7-8 and TRBJ2-3, with 9 positions matching TRBD1. The V gene end was trimmed by 5 bases and the J gene end by 2 bases; junction bases not matched to a gene: 5. The CDR3 runs to 15 residues. CDR1 and CDR2 from the germline V gene are SGHVS and FQNEAQ. The DNA for the CDR3 is TGTGCCAGCAGCGCCCGGGACAGGGCCACAGATACGCAGTATTTT. Protein sequence: CASSARDRATDTQYF.

In its sample, this clonotype was seen many times. The V gene is TRBV28, the J gene TRBJ2-7; 11 positions agree with TRBD2. The ends lost 4 bases at V and 1 base at J; junction bases unmatched: 9. CDR1 MDHEN and CDR2 SYDVKM come from the germline V gene. CDR3 size: 17 residues. The CDR3 reads CASSWSSGREGSYEQYF. CDR3 bases: TGTGCCAGCAGTTGGAGTAGCGGGAGGGAGGGATCCTACGAGCAGTACTTC.

The chain uses TRBV4-2 and TRBJ1-6; 8 bases are shared with TRBD1. Looked up from germline, CDR1 is LGHNA and CDR2 is YNFKEQ. V was pared by 0 bases and J by 7 bases, with 8 bases of the junction left unmatched. This CDR3 is 17 amino acids long. CDR3 nucleotides: TGTGCCAGCAGCCAAGACGGGACAGGACCCGCGAATTCACCCCTCCACTTT. Amino acids: CASSQDGTGPANSPLHF.

This clonotype was counted a few times. V gene TRBV5-1 combines with J gene TRBJ2-3; 7 bases align to TRBD2. CDR1 is SGHRS, CDR2 YFSETQ, per germline. The CDR3 extends over 18 amino acids. The V gene end was trimmed by 0 bases and the J gene end by 6 bases; junction bases not matched to a gene: 16. In DNA form, the CDR3 reads TGCGCCAGCAGCTTGGGCCTAGCCTCGGGGGGAATATCGGATACGCAGTATTTT. It translates to CASSLGLASGGISDTQYF.

V usage is TRBV11-2 and J usage is TRBJ2-5; the match to TRBD2 covers 7 bases. Germline V gene data show CDR1 as SGHAT and CDR2 as FQNNGV. The V gene end was trimmed by 5 bases and the J gene end by 1 base; junction bases not matched to a gene: 13. This CDR3 is built from 17 residues. CDR3 sequence: CASSPRRWDYAQETQYF. The CDR3 DNA follows: TGTGCCAGCAGCCCCCGTCGTTGGGACTATGCCCAAGAGACCCAGTACTTC. The whole variable domain, filled in from reference TRBV11-2 and TRBJ2-5, reads EAGVAQSPRYKIIEKRQSVAFWCNPISGHATLYWYQQILGQGPKLLIQFQNNGVVDDSQLPKDRFSAERLKGVDSTLKIQPAKLEDSAVYLCASSPRRWDYAQETQYFGPGTRLLVL.

This clonotype was recorded at least ten times. The chain employs TRBV20-1 and TRBJ2-5; D is uncertain. This CDR3 has 14 amino acids. Germline V lookup: CDR1 DFQATT, CDR2 SNEGSKA (reference sequence). The V end lost 3 bases, the J end lost 0 bases, and 11 bases lay between the germline ends. Written as DNA, the CDR3 is TGCAGTGCTAGTGTCCGGCTATACCAAGAGACCCAGTACTTC. It specifies CSASVRLYQETQYF.

This clonotype was found a few times. V gene TRBV5-1 combines with J gene TRBJ2-1; D not resolved. CDR1 and CDR2 from the germline V gene are SGHRS and YFSETQ. The CDR3 is 15 residues long. Trimming shortened V by 4 bases and J by 1 base, and 12 bases separated the two germline ends. The CDR3 DNA sequence: TGCGCCAGCAGCCTGGTAGCAAATTCCTACAATGAGCAGTTCTTC. Translated: CASSLVANSYNEQFF.

The chain is built from TRBV19 and TRBJ2-5, with D possibly matching TRBD1 (6 bases). This CDR3 contains 17 residues. The germline V gene has CDR1 LNHDA and CDR2 SQIVND (reference sequence). V lost 2 bases and J 2 bases, leaving 18 bases between the germline ends. The DNA of the CDR3 is TGTGCCAGTAGTATATCACGAAGGACAGCAAATCAAGAGACCCAGTACTTC. It yields the protein CASSISRRTANQETQYF.

This clonotype was counted many times. The gene calls are TRBV20-1 and TRBJ2-3; D is undetermined. Germline V CDR1 and CDR2: DFQATT, SNEGSKA (reference sequence). The CDR3 length is 17 residues. V lost 1 base, J lost 0 bases, and 17 bases lay in between. The CDR3 region is CSARGLRSHSSTDTQYF. The CDR3 DNA is TGCAGTGCTAGAGGTTTGCGGAGCCACTCTAGCACAGATACGCAGTATTTT.

The chain employs TRBV11-1 and TRBJ1-2, with D possibly TRBD1 on 6 matching bases. The ends were cut back, 3 bases at V and 4 bases at J, with 27 bases in the middle. Germline CDR1 reads SGHAT; CDR2 reads FQDESV (reference sequence). The CDR3 runs 19 residues. The DNA of the CDR3 is TGTGCCAGCAGCTTTAGGGGGGATGCCTTATCTAGGAACTTCTATGGCTACACCTTC. Its translation: CASSFRGDALSRNFYGYTF.

This clonotype was recorded at least ten times. As DNA, the CDR3 is TGTGCCAGCAGAGTCGGGGGCGGGCCCTCCTACGAGCAGTACTTC. The encoded protein is CASRVGGGPSYEQYF. This chain joins TRBV2 and TRBJ2-7; D might be TRBD1 or TRBD2, each matching 6 bases. Between the trimmed V and J ends, which lost 6 bases and 0 bases, there was a span of 15 bases. CDR3 length: 15 amino acids. Germline assignment: CDR1 SNHLY and CDR2 FYNNEI.

In its sample, this clonotype was seen a few times. The chain joins TRBV6-2 or TRBV6-3 to TRBJ2-3; 13 bases are shared with TRBD2. This CDR3 has 16 residues. The ends lost 9 bases at V and 3 bases at J; junction bases unmatched: 9. Germline-derived CDR1 and CDR2 are MNHEY and SVGEGT. CDR3 DNA: TGTGCCAGAACTAGCGGGAGGGCCTTTTTTACAGATACGCAGTATTTT. This codes for CARTSGRAFFTDTQYF.

This clonotype turned up a few times. This chain links TRBV20-1 with TRBJ1-5, with D perhaps matching TRBD1 (5 bases). V lost 0 bases and J 2 bases, leaving 11 bases between the germline ends. CDR1 and CDR2 from the germline V gene are DFQATT and SNEGSKA (reference sequence). This CDR3 is built from 15 residues. DNA for the CDR3: TGCAGTGCTAGAGATTCAGGGTATCGCAATCAGCCCCAGCATTTT. This encodes CSARDSGYRNQPQHF.

This clonotype was detected a few times. This chain links TRBV4-2 with TRBJ2-7; 13 bases are a match to TRBD2. The ends lost 3 bases at V and 6 bases at J; junction bases unmatched: 5. The CDR3 length is 15 residues. The germline gives CDR1 LGHNA, CDR2 YNFKEQ. CDR3 sequence: CASSHPTSGRAEQYF. CDR3 bases: TGTGCCAGCAGCCACCCAACTAGCGGGAGGGCCGAGCAGTACTTC.